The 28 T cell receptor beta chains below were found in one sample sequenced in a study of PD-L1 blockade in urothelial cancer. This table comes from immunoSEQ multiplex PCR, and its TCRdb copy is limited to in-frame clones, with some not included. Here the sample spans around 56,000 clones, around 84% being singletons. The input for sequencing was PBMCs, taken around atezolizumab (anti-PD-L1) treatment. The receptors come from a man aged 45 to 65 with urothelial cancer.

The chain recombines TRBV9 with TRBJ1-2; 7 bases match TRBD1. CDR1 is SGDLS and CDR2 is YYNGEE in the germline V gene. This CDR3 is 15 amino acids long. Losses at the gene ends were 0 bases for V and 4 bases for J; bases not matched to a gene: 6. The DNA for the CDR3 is TGTGCCAGCAGCGTAGGACAGGGCAATCTCTATGGCTACACCTTC. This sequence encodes CASSVGQGNLYGYTF.

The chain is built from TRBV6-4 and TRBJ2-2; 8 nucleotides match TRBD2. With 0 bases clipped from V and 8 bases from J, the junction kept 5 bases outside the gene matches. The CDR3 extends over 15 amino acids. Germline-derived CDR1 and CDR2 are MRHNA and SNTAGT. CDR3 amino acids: CASSDSASGRGELFF. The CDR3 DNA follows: TGTGCCAGCAGTGACTCGGCGAGCGGGAGAGGGGAGCTGTTTTTT.

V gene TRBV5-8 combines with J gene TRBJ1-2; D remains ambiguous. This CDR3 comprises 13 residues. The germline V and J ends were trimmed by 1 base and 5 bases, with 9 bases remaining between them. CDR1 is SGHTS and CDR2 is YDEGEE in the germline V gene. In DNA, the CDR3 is TGTGCCAGCAGCTTGTCAGGAGGGTATGGCTACACCTTC. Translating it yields CASSLSGGYGYTF.

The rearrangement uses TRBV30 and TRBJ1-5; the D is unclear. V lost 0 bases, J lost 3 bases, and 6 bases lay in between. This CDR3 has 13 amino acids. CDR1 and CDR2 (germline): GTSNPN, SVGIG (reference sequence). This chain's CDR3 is CAWSVGPNQPQHF. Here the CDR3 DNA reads TGTGCCTGGAGTGTCGGTCCCAATCAGCCCCAGCATTTT.

The DNA of the CDR3 is TGTGCCAGCAGCTTAGGGACAGGGGGCCGAGTGGGCAATGAGCAGTTCTTC. Amino acid sequence: CASSLGTGGRVGNEQFF. The genes are TRBV7-9 and TRBJ2-1, with 11 bases lining up with TRBD1. The CDR3 is 17 residues long. CDR1 and CDR2 from the germline V gene are SEHNR and FQNEAQ (reference sequence). Trimming cost V 1 base and J 6 bases; bases outside gene matches: 8.

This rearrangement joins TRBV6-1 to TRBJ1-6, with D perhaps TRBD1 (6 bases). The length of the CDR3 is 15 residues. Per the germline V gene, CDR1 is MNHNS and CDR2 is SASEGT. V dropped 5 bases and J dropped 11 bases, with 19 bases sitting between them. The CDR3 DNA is TGTGCCAGCAGTCCAACTCCGGGGGGGCACGCACCCCTCCACTTT. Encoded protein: CASSPTPGGHAPLHF.

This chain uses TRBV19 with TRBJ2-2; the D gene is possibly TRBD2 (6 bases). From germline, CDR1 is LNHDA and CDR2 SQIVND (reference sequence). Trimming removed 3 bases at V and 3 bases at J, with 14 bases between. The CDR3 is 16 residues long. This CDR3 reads CASSILAEWDTGELFF. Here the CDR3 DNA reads TGTGCCAGTAGTATCTTAGCGGAATGGGACACCGGGGAGCTGTTTTTT.

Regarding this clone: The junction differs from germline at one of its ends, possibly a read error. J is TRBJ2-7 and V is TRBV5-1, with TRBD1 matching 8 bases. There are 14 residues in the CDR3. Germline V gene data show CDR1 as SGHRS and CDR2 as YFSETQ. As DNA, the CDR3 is TGCGCCAACAGCTTACAGGGGGATTCCTACGAGCAGTACTTC. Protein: CANSLQGDSYEQYF.

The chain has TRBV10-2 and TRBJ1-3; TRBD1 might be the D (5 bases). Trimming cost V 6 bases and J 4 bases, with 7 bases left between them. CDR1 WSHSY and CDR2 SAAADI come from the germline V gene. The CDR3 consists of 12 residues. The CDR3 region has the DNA TGCGCCAGCAGACGGACAGGAAACACCATATATTTT. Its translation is CASRRTGNTIYF.

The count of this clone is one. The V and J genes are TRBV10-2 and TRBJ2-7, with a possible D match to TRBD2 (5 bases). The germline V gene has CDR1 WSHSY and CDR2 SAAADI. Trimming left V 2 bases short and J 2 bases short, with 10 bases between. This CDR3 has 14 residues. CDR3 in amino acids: CASSEIFGTYEQYF. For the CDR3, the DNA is TGCGCCAGCAGTGAGATCTTCGGGACCTACGAGCAGTACTTC.

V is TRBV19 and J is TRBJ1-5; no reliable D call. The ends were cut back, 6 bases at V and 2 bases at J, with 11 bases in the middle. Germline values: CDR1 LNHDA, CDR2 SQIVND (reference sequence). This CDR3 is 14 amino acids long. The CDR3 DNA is TGTGCCAGTAGCGGAGGGAGGGGCAATCAGCCCCAGCATTTT. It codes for CASSGGRGNQPQHF.

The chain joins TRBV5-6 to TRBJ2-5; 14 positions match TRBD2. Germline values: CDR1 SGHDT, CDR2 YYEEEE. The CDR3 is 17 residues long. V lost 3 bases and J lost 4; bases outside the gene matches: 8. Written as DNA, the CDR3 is TGTGCCAGCAGCTCCGGACTAGCGGGAGGCGTTATAGAGACCCAGTACTTC. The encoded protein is CASSSGLAGGVIETQYF. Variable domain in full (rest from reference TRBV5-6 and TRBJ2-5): DAGVTQSPTHLIKTRGQQVTLRCSPKSGHDTVSWYQQALGQGPQFIFQYYEEEERQRGNFPDRFSGHQFPNYSSELNVNALLLGDSALYLCASSSGLAGGVIETQYFGPGTRLLVL.

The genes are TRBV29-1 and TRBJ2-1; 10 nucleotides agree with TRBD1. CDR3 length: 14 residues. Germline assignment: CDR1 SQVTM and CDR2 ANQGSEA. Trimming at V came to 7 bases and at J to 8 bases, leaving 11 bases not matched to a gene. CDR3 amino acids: CSGKGQGVIDEQFF. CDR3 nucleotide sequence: TGCAGCGGGAAAGGACAGGGGGTTATCGATGAGCAGTTCTTC.

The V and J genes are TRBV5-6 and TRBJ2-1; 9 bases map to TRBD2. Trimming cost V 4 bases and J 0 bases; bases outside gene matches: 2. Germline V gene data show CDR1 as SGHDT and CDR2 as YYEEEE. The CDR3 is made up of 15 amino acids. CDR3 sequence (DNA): TGTGCCAGCAGCACGACTAGCGGCTCCTACAATGAGCAGTTCTTC. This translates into CASSTTSGSYNEQFF. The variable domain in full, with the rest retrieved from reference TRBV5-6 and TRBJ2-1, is DAGVTQSPTHLIKTRGQQVTLRCSPKSGHDTVSWYQQALGQGPQFIFQYYEEEERQRGNFPDRFSGHQFPNYSSELNVNALLLGDSALYLCASSTTSGSYNEQFFGPGTRLTVL.

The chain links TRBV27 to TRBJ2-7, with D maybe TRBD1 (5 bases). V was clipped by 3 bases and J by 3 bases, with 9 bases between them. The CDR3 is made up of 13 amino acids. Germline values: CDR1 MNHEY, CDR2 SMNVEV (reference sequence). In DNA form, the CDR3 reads TGTGCCAGCAGTTTCTTGACAGACTACGAGCAGTACTTC. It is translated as CASSFLTDYEQYF.

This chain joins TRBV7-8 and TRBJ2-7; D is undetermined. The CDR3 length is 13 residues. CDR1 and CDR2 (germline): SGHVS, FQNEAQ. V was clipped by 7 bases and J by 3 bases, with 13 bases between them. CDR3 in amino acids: CASMQAHNYEQYF. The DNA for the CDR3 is TGTGCCAGCATGCAGGCCCACAACTACGAGCAGTACTTC.

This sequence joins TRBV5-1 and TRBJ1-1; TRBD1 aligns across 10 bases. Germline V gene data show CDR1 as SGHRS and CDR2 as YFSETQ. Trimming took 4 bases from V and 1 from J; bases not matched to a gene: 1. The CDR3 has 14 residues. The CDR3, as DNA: TGCGCCAGCAGCCGGGACAGGGGGAACACTGAAGCTTTCTTT. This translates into CASSRDRGNTEAFF.

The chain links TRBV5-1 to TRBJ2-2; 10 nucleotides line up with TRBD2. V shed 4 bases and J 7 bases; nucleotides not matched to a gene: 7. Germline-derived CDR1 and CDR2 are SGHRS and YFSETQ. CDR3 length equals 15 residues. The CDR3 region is CASSIISGRIGELFF. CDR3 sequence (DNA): TGCGCCAGCAGCATAATTAGCGGGAGGATCGGGGAGCTGTTTTTT.

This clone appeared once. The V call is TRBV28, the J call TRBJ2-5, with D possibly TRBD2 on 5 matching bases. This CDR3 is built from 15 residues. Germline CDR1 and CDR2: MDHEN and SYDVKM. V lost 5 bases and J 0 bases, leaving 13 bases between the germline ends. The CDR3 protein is CASSPLTGNQETQYF. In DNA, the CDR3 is TGTGCCAGCAGTCCTCTGACGGGGAACCAAGAGACCCAGTACTTC.

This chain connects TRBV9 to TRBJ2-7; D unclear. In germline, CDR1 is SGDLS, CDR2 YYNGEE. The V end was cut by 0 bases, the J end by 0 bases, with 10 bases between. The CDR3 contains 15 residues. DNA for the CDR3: TGTGCCAGCAGCGTAGGGCACCTCAGCTCCTACGAGCAGTACTTC. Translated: CASSVGHLSSYEQYF. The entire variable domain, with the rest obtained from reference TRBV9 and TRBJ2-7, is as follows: DSGVTQTPKHLITATGQRVTLRCSPRSGDLSVYWYQQSLDQGLQFLIQYYNGEERAKGNILERFSAQQFPDLHSELNLSSLELGDSALYFCASSVGHLSSYEQYFGPGTRLTVT.

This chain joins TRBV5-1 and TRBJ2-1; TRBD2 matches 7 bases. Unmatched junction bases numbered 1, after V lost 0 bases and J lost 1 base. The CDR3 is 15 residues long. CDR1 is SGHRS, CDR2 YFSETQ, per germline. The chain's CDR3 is CASSLGGGSYNEQFF. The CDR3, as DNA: TGCGCCAGCAGCTTGGGGGGGGGATCCTACAATGAGCAGTTCTTC.

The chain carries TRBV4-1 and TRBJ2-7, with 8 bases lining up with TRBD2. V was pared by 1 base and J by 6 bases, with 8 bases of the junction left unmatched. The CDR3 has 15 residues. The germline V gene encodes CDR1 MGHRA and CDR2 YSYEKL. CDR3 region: CASSQAGGPEFEQYF. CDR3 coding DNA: TGCGCCAGCAGCCAAGCGGGAGGGCCGGAGTTCGAGCAGTACTTC.

CDR3 sequence reads: CASATGGRNQPQHF. DNA of the CDR3: TGTGCCAGCGCTACTGGAGGGCGCAATCAGCCCCAGCATTTT. The chain combines TRBV4-2 with TRBJ1-5; D is ambiguous. The CDR3 has 14 amino acids. V shed 8 bases and J shed 2 bases, with 13 bases lying between them. Germline CDR1 and CDR2: LGHNA and YNFKEQ.

The CDR3 here is CASSFTSGRNNEQFF. The DNA for the CDR3 is TGCGCCAGCAGCTTTACTAGCGGGAGGAACAATGAGCAGTTCTTC. The chain recombines TRBV5-1 with TRBJ2-1; 12 nucleotides match TRBD2. CDR3 length: 15 amino acids. Germline CDR1 is SGHRS and CDR2 is YFSETQ. J lost 5 bases, V lost 2 bases, and 2 bases had no gene match.

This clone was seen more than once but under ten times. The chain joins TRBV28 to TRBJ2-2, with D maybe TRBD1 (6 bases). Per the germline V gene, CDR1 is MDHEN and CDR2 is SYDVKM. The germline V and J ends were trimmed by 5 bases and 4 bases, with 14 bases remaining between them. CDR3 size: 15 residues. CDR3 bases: TGTGCCAGCAGTCACCTCCGGGACACCACCGGGGAGCTGTTTTTT. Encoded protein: CASSHLRDTTGELFF.

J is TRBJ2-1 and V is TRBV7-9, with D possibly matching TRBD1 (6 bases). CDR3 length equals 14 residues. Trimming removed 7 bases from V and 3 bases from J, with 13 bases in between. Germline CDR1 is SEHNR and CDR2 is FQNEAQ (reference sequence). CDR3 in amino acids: CASTTQGYYNEQFF. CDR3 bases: TGTGCCAGCACCACACAGGGTTACTACAATGAGCAGTTCTTC. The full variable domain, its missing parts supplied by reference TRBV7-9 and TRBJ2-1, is DTGVSQNPRHKITKRGQNVTFRCDPISEHNRLYWYRQTLGQGPEFLTYFQNEAQLEKSRLLSDRFSAERPKGSFSTLEIQRTEQGDSAMYLCASTTQGYYNEQFFGPGTRLTVL.

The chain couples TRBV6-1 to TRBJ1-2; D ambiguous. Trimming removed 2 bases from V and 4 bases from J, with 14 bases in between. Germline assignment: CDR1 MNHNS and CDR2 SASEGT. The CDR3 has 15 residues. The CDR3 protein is CASSETGYSLYGYTF. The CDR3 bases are TGTGCCAGCAGTGAAACGGGTTACTCTCTCTATGGCTACACCTTC.

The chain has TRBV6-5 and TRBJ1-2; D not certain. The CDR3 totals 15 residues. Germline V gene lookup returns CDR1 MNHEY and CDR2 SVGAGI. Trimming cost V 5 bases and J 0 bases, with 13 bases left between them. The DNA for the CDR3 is TGTGCCAGCAGTCTCCGAGGGCAAACTAACTATGGCTACACCTTC. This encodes CASSLRGQTNYGYTF.